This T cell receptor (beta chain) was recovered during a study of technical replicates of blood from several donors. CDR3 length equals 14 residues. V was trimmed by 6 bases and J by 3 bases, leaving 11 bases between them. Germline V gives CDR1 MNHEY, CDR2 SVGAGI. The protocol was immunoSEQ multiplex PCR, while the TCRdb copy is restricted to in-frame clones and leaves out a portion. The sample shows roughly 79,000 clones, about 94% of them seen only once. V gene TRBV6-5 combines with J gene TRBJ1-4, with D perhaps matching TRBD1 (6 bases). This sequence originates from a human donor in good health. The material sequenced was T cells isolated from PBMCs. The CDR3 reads CASRSGQPNEKLFF. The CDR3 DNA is TGTGCCAGCAGATCAGGACAGCCTAATGAAAAACTGTTTTTT.